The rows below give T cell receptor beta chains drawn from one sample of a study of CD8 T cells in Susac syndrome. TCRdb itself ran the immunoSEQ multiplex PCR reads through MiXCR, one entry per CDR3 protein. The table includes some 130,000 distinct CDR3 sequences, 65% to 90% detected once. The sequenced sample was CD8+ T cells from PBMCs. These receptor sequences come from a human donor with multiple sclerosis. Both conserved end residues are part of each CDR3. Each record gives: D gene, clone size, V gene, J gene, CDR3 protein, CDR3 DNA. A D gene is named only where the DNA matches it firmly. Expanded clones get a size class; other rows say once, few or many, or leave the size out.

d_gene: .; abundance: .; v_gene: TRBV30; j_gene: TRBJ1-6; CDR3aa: CAWSVDRYNSPLHF; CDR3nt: TGTGCCTGGAGTGTTGACAGATATAATTCACCCCTCCACTTT
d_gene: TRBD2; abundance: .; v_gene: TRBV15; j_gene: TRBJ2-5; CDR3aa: CATSPSGGAGETQYF; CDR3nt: TGTGCCACCAGTCCTAGCGGGGGGGCAGGGGAGACCCAGTACTTC
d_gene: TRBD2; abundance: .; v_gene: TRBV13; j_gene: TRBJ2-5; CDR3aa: CASSLSGTFQETQYF; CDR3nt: TGTGCCAGCAGCCTTAGCGGGACATTCCAGGAGACCCAGTACTTC
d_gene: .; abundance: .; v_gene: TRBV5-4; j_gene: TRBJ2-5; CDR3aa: CASSWTRDWKETQYF; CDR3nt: TGTGCCAGCAGCTGGACCCGGGACTGGAAAGAGACCCAGTACTTC
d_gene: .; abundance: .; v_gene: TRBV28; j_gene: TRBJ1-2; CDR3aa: CASSLSPNYGYTF; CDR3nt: TGTGCCAGCAGTTTAAGTCCTAACTATGGCTACACCTTC
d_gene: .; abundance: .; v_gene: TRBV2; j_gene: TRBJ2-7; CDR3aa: CASSELRPDEQYF; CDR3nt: TGTGCCAGCAGTGAATTAAGGCCCGACGAGCAGTACTTC
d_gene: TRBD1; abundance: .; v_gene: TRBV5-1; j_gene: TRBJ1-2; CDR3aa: CASSGQDYGYTF; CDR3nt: TGCGCCAGCAGCGGACAGGACTATGGCTACACCTTC
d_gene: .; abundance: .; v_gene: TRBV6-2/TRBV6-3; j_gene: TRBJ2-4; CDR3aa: CASSYTRRLAKNIQYF; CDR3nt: TGTGCCAGCAGTTACACACGCAGACTAGCCAAAAACATTCAGTACTTC
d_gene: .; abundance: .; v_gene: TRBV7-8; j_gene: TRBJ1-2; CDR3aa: CASSLGPGVNYGYTF; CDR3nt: TGTGCCAGCAGCTTGGGTCCGGGAGTTAACTATGGCTACACCTTC
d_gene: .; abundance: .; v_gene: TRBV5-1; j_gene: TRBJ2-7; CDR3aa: CASSSAGHESYEQYF; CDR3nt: TGCGCCAGCAGCTCCGCGGGACACGAGAGCTACGAGCAGTACTTC
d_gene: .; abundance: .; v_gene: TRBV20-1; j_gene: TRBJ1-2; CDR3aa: CSASRPSLTSYGYTF; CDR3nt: TGCAGTGCTTCTAGGCCTAGCTTGACCTCATATGGCTACACCTTC
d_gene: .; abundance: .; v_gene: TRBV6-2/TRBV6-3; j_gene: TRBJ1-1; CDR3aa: CASSYLSVNTEAFF; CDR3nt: TGTGCCAGCAGCTACCTGTCGGTGAACACTGAAGCTTTCTTT
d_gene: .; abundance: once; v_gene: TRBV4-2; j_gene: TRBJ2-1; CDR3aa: CASSQETGLGNEQFF; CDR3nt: TGTGCCAGCAGCCAAGAAACTGGTCTTGGAAATGAGCAGTTCTTC
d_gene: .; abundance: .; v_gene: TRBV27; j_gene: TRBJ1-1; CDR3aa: CASARELRSNTEAFF; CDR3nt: TGTGCCAGCGCTCGGGAGTTGAGATCGAACACTGAAGCTTTCTTT
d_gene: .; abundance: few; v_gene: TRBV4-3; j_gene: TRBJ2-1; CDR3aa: CASSQEGAGYNEQFF; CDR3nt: TGCGCCAGCAGCCAAGAAGGAGCTGGATACAATGAGCAGTTCTTC
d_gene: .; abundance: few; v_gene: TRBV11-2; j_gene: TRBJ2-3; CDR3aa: CASSPTSDTQYF; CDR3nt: TGTGCCAGCAGCCCCACGTCTGATACGCAGTATTTT
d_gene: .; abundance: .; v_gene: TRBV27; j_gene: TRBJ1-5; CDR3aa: CASRFSGGDNQPQHF; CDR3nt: TGTGCCAGCAGGTTTTCGGGCGGTGACAATCAGCCCCAGCATTTT
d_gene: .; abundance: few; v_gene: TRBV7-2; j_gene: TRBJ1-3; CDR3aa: CASSPYSGTNSGNTIYF; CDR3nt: TGTGCCAGCAGCCCGTACTCCGGGACGAACTCTGGAAACACCATATATTTT
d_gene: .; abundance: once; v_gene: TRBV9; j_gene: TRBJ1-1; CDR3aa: CASSLAPETAEAFF; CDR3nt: TGTGCCAGCAGCCTAGCCCCGGAAACAGCGGAGGCTTTCTTT
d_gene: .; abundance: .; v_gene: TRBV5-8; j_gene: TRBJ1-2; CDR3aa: CASSRRGGSYGYNYGYTF; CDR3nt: TGTGCCAGCAGCCGGCGGGGGGGTTCGTACGGGTATAACTATGGCTACACCTTC
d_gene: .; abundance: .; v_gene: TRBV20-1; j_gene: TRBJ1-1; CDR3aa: CSAPHWGGNTEAFF; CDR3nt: TGCAGTGCTCCCCATTGGGGGGGGAACACTGAAGCTTTCTTT
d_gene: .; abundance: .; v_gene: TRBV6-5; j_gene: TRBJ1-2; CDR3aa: CASSYDNRVRGPDDYGYTF; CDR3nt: TGTGCCAGCAGTTACGATAATCGGGTCAGGGGCCCCGATGACTATGGCTACACCTTC
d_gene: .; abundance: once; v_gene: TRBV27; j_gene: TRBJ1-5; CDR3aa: CASSPRASNQPQHF; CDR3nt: TGTGCCAGCAGCCCTAGGGCTAGCAATCAGCCCCAGCATTTT
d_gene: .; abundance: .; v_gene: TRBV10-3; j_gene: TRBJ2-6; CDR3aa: CAISESGKGAEGAQGANVLTF; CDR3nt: TGTGCCATCAGTGAGTCCGGGAAGGGAGCGGAGGGGGCGCAAGGGGCCAACGTCCTGACTTTC
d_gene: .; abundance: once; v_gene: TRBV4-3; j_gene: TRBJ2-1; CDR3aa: CASSQGPARSEPLYNEQFF; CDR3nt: TGCGCCAGCAGCCAAGGCCCGGCAAGATCAGAACCCCTTTACAATGAGCAGTTCTTC
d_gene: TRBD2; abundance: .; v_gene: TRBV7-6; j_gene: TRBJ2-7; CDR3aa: CASSPRAGPSSYEQYF; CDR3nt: TGTGCCAGCAGCCCTAGAGCGGGGCCCAGCTCCTACGAGCAGTACTTC
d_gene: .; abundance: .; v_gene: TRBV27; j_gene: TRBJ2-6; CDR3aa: CASRREAGANVLTF; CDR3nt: TGTGCCAGTCGCAGGGAGGCTGGGGCCAACGTCCTGACTTTC
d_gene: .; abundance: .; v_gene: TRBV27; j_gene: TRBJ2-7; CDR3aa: CASRDTVGDIRSEYF; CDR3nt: TGTGCCAGCAGGGACACCGTGGGGGACATACGATCGGAGTACTTC
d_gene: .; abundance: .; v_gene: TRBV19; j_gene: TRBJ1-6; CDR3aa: CASSIGAISPLHF; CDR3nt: TGTGCCAGTAGTATAGGGGCCATTTCACCCCTCCACTTT
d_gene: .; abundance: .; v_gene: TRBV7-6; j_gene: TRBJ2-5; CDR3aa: CASSHLARAQETQYF; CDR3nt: TGTGCCAGCAGCCATCTAGCTCGGGCCCAAGAGACCCAGTACTTC
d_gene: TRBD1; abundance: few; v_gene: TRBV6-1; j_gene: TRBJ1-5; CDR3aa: CASSKPQGMQPQHF; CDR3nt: TGTGCCAGCAGTAAACCACAGGGGATGCAGCCCCAGCATTTT
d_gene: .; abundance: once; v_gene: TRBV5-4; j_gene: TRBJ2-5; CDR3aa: CASTEGGGGYQETQYF; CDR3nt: TGTGCCAGCACCGAGGGAGGGGGGGGCTACCAAGAGACCCAGTACTTC
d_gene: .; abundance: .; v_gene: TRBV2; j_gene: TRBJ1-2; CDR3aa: CASSEGGGGGYGYTF; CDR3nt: TGTGCCAGCAGTGAAGGAGGGGGGGGAGGCTATGGCTACACCTTC
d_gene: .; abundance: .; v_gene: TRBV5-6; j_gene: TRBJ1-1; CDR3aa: CASSFKGHLNTEAFF; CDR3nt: TGTGCCAGCAGCTTTAAAGGACACTTGAACACTGAAGCTTTCTTT
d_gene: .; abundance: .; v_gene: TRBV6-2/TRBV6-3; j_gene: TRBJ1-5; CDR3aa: CASSYAGRRFSNQPQHF; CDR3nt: TGTGCCAGCAGTTATGCTGGCAGGAGATTTAGCAATCAGCCCCAGCATTTT
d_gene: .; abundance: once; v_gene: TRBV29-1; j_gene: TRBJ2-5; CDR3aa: CSVELGTTGTWWETQYF; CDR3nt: TGCAGCGTTGAATTGGGGACGACAGGCACCTGGTGGGAGACCCAGTACTTC
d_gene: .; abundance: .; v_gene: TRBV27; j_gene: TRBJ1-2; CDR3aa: CASSGGRSLSGYTF; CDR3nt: TGTGCCAGCAGTGGTGGGAGGAGTCTCTCTGGCTACACCTTC
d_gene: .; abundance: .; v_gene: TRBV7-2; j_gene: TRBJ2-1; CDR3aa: CASSPIWSGGGSEQFF; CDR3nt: TGTGCCAGCAGCCCAATCTGGTCGGGGGGCGGGTCTGAGCAGTTCTTC
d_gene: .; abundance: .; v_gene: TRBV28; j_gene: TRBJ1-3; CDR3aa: CASSHDGNTIYF; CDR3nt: TGTGCCAGCAGCCACGATGGAAACACCATATATTTT
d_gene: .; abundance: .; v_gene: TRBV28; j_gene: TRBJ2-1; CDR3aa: CASSFLSGTLFYNEQFF; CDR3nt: TGTGCCAGCAGTTTCTTATCCGGGACTCTCTTCTACAATGAGCAGTTCTTC
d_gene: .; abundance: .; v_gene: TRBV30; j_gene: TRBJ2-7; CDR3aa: CAWSVPESGHEQYF; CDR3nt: TGTGCCTGGAGTGTACCAGAGAGTGGACACGAGCAGTACTTC
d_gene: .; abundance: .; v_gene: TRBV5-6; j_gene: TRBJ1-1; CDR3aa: CASSLVPMNTEAFF; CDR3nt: TGTGCCAGCAGCTTGGTGCCTATGAACACTGAAGCTTTCTTT
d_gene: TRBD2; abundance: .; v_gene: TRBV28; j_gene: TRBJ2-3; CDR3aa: CASTRPHPSGGNTDTQYF; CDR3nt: TGTGCCAGCACCAGACCCCACCCTAGCGGGGGGAACACAGATACGCAGTATTTT
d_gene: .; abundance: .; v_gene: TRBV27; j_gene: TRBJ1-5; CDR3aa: CASVWTGNQPQHF; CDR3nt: TGTGCCAGCGTATGGACAGGCAATCAGCCCCAGCATTTT
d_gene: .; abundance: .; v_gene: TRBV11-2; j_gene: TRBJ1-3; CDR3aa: CASGPHGNTIYF; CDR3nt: TGTGCCAGCGGGCCCCACGGAAACACCATATATTTT
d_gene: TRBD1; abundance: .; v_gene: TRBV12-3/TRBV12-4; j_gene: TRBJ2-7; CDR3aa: CASSPRDRHYEQYF; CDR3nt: TGTGCCAGCAGTCCACGGGACAGACATTACGAGCAGTACTTC
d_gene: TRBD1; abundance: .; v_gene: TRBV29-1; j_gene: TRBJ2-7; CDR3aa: CSVGQPSYEQYF; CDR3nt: TGCAGCGTGGGACAGCCCTCCTACGAGCAGTACTTC
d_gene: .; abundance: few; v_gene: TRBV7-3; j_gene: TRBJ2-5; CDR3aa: CASSYQWGIEETQYF; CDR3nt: TGTGCCAGCAGCTACCAATGGGGGATAGAAGAGACCCAGTACTTC
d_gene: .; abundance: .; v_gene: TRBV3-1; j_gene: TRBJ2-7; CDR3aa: CASSQVQGSDEQYF; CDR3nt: TGTGCCAGCAGCCAAGTGCAGGGATCGGACGAGCAGTACTTC
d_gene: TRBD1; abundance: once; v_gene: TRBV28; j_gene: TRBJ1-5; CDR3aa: CASTYRTGGFQPQHF; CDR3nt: TGTGCCAGCACCTACAGGACAGGGGGCTTTCAGCCCCAGCATTTT
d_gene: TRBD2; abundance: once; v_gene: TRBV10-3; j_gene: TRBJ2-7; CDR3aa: CAISRGGSNEQYF; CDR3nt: TGTGCCATCTCACGCGGGGGGTCCAATGAGCAGTACTTC
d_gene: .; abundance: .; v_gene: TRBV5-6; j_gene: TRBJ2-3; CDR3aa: CASSGDFTDTQYF; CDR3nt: TGTGCCAGCAGCGGGGACTTCACAGATACGCAGTATTTT
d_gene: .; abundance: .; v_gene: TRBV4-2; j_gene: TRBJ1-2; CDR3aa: CASSWNTDRNYGYTF; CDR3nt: TGTGCCAGCAGCTGGAATACCGACAGGAACTATGGCTACACCTTC
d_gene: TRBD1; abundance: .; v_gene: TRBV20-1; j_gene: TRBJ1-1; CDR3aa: CSARVATGATNTEAFF; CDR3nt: TGCAGTGCTAGAGTCGCGACAGGGGCGACGAACACTGAAGCTTTCTTT
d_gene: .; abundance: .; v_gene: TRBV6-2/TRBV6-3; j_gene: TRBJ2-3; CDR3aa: CASSYVLSTDTQYF; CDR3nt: TGTGCCAGCAGTTACGTGCTCAGCACAGATACGCAGTATTTT
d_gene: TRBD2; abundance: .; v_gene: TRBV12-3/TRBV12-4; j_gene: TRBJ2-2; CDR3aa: CASIYFGGRAPGELFF; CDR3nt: TGTGCCAGCATCTACTTCGGAGGGAGGGCACCCGGGGAGCTGTTTTTT
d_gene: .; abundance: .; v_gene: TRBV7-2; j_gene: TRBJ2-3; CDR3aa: CASSLVLIRTDTQYF; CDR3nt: TGTGCCAGCAGCTTAGTTCTTATTCGCACAGATACGCAGTATTTT
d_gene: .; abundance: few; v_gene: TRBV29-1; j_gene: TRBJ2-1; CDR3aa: CSAKDSNEQFF; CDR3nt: TGCAGCGCCAAGGACTCCAATGAGCAGTTCTTC
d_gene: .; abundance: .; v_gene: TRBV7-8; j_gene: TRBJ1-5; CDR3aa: CASSLGGSQPQHF; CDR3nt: TGTGCCAGCAGCTTAGGTGGCAGTCAGCCCCAGCATTTT
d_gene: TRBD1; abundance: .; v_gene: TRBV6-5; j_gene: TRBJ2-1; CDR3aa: CASSLRQGPYNEQFF; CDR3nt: TGTGCCAGCAGCCTCCGACAGGGTCCCTACAATGAGCAGTTCTTC